Listed here are 12 T cell receptor beta chains from one sample, sequenced in a study of blood T cell repertoires in COVID-19. Using immunoSEQ multiplex PCR, the repertoire was profiled, and TCRdb retains in-frame clones only, with some absent. The sample carries approximately 240,000 clones, 65% to 90% recorded once. Sample: peripheral blood. The receptors were gathered from an elderly woman with active or convalescent COVID-19.

This clone has just a few counts. J is TRBJ2-5 and V is TRBV24-1; D is undetermined. The CDR3 sequence is 13 residues long. CDR1 is KGHDR, CDR2 SFDVKD, per germline. Trimming removed 5 bases at V and 1 base at J, with 7 bases between. The CDR3 region is CATSGAVQETQYF. CDR3 DNA sequence: TGTGCCACCAGTGGGGCAGTCCAAGAGACCCAGTACTTC.

V usage is TRBV3-1 (or the pseudogene TRBV3-2) and J usage is TRBJ1-6, with 7 positions matching TRBD1. Germline values: CDR1 LGHDT, CDR2 YNNKEL (reference sequence). The V segment lost 1 base and the J segment 9 bases; nucleotides outside the gene matches: 6. The CDR3 covers 15 residues. CDR3 nucleotide sequence: TGTGCCAGCAGCCAAGCCGCAGGGGGGACTTCACCCCTCCACTTT. Its translation is CASSQAAGGTSPLHF.

The gene calls are TRBV19 and TRBJ1-5, with TRBD1 matching over 9 bases. The V gene's germline CDR1 is LNHDA and CDR2 SQIVND (reference sequence). The CDR3 contains 15 residues. The ends lost 8 bases at V and 4 bases at J; junction bases unmatched: 9. CDR3 region: CASRTGALINQPQHF. The CDR3, as DNA: TGTGCCAGTCGGACAGGGGCCCTGATAAATCAGCCCCAGCATTTT.

This chain joins TRBV6-4 and TRBJ1-1; 7 bases fit TRBD1. CDR3 length equals 16 residues. Germline CDR1 and CDR2: MRHNA and SNTAGT. V lost 2 bases to trimming and J lost 0 bases; unmatched junction nucleotides: 6. DNA for the CDR3: TGTGCCAGCAGTGACCCCGGACAGGCCCTGAACACTGAAGCTTTCTTT. This codes for CASSDPGQALNTEAFF.

In this sample, this clone turned up a few times. J is TRBJ1-2 and V is TRBV9; D unclear. The CDR3 has 15 amino acids. Germline CDR1 reads SGDLS; CDR2 reads YYNGEE. V was cut by 0 bases and J by 5 bases, with 14 bases left in between. The CDR3 loop is CASSVGAVEGYGYTF. Written as DNA, the CDR3 is TGTGCCAGCAGCGTAGGGGCGGTCGAGGGATATGGCTACACCTTC.

This sequence joins TRBV29-1 and TRBJ2-3; 10 bases are shared with TRBD1. The CDR3 extends over 16 amino acids. Losses at the gene ends were 0 bases for V and 1 base for J; bases not matched to a gene: 4. CDR1 is SQVTM, CDR2 ANQGSEA, per germline. CDR3: CSVEDRTGGGTDTQYF. In nucleotides, the CDR3 is TGCAGCGTTGAAGACCGGACAGGGGGTGGCACAGATACGCAGTATTTT.

The gene calls are TRBV5-1 and TRBJ2-5; 10 nucleotides line up with TRBD1. The CDR3 runs 17 residues. V trimming: 1 base; J trimming: 2 bases; junction bases outside the gene matches: 8. CDR1 and CDR2 (germline): SGHRS, YFSETQ. The CDR3 is CASSLMGQGPRQETQYF. The CDR3 bases are TGCGCCAGCAGCTTGATGGGACAGGGGCCGCGTCAAGAGACCCAGTACTTC.

The chain carries TRBV6-5 and TRBJ1-1, with 9 bases fitting TRBD1. This CDR3 comprises 14 residues. CDR1 MNHEY and CDR2 SVGAGI come from the germline V gene. J was trimmed by 4 bases and V by 6 bases; bases with no gene match: 6. CDR3 sequence (DNA): TGTGCCAGCAGGCAACAGGGGGCGGCCACTGAAGCTTTCTTT. This translates into CASRQQGAATEAFF.

The V call is TRBV21-1, the J call TRBJ2-2; the table's D call of TRBD1 was not tested on the DNA. TRBV21-1 is a known pseudogene. This CDR3 has 18 amino acids. Here the CDR3 reads CASSKAGIPRENTGELFF. CDR3 DNA: TGTGCCAGCAGCAAAGCGGGAATCCCCAGGGAGAACACCGGGGAGCTGTTTTTT.

The chain uses TRBV7-9 and TRBJ1-1; D remains ambiguous. Germline CDR1 is SEHNR and CDR2 is FQNEAQ (reference sequence). The CDR3 runs 14 residues. The V end was cut by 1 base, the J end by 1 base, with 7 bases between. The CDR3 DNA reads as TGTGCCAGCAGCTTAGGTCAATCGAACACTGAAGCTTTCTTT. Translation: CASSLGQSNTEAFF.

The J gene is TRBJ2-5, the V gene TRBV10-3, with a weak D call TRBD2 (5 bases). The CDR3 contains 14 residues. Per germline, CDR1 ENHRY and CDR2 SYGVKD. Trimming cost V 6 bases and J 6 bases, with 17 bases left between them. The CDR3 spells CAIRGDDTGKTQYF. The CDR3 DNA is TGTGCCATCAGAGGAGATGATACGGGAAAGACCCAGTACTTC.

The genes are TRBV7-8 and TRBJ2-2; the match to TRBD1 covers 7 bases. The germline V gene has CDR1 SGHVS and CDR2 FQNEAQ. Trimming cost V 5 bases and J 8 bases; bases outside gene matches: 5. CDR3 length equals 13 residues. The CDR3 loop reads CASSHGQAGELFF. The CDR3 region has the DNA TGTGCCAGCAGCCACGGACAGGCAGGGGAGCTGTTTTTT.